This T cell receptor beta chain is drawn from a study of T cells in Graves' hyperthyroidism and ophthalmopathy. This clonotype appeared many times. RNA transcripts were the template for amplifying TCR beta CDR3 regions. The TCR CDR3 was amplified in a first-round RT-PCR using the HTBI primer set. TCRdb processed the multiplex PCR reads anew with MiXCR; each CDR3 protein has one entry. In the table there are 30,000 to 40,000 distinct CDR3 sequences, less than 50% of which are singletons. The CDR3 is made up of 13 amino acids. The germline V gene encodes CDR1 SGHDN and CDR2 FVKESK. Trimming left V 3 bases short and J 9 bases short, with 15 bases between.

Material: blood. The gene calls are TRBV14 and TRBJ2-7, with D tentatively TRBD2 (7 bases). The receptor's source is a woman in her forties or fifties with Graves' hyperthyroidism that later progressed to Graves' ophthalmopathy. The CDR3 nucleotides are TGTGCCAGCAGCCAGTCTCGGGGGGCCGTGCAGTACTTC. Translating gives CASSQSRGAVQYF.